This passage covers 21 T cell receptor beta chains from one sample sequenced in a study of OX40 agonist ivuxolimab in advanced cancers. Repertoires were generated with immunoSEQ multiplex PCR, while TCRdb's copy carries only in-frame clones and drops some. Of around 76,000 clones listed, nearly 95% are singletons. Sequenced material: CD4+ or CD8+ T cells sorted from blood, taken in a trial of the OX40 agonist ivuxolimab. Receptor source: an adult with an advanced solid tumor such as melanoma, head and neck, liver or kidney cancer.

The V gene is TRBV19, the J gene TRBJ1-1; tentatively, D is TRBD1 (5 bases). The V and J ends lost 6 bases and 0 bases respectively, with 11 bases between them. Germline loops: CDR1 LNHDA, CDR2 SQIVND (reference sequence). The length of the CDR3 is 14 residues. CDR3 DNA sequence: TGTGCCAGTAGCCTGGGGCACTTGAACACTGAAGCTTTCTTT. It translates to CASSLGHLNTEAFF.

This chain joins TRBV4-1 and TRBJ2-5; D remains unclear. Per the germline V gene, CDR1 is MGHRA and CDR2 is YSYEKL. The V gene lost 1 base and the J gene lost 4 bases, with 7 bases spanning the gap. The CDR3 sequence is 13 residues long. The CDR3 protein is CASSQASRETQYF. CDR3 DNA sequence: TGCGCCAGCAGCCAAGCGTCCAGAGAGACCCAGTACTTC.

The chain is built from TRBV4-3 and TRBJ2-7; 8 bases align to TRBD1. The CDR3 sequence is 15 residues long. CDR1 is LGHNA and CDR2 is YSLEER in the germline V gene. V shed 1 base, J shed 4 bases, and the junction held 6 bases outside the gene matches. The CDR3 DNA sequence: TGCGCCAGCAGCCAAGTTCGGACAGGGTTTTACGAGCAGTACTTC. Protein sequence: CASSQVRTGFYEQYF.

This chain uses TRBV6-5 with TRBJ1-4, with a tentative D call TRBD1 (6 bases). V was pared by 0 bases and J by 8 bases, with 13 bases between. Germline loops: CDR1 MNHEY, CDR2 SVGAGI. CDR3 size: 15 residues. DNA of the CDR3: TGTGCCAGCAGTTACTCGGGGGGGCTAGGGGAAAAACTGTTTTTT. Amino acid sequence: CASSYSGGLGEKLFF.

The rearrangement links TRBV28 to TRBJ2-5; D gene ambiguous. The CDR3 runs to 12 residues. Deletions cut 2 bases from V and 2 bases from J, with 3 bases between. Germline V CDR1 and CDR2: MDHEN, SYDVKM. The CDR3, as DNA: TGTGCCAGCAGTTTAACACAAGAGACCCAGTACTTC. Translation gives CASSLTQETQYF.

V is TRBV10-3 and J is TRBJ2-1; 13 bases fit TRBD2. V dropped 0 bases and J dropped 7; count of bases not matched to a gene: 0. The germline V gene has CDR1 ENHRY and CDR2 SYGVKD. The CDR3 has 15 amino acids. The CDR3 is CAISESTSGGNEQFF. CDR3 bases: TGTGCCATCAGTGAGTCGACTAGCGGGGGGAATGAGCAGTTCTTC.

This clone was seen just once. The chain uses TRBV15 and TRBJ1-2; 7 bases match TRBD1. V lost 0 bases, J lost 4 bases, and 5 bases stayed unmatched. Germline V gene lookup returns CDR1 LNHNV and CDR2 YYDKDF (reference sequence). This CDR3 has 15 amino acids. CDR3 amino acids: CATSRDKGAGYGYTF. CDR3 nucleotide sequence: TGTGCCACCAGCAGAGATAAGGGGGCCGGCTATGGCTACACCTTC.

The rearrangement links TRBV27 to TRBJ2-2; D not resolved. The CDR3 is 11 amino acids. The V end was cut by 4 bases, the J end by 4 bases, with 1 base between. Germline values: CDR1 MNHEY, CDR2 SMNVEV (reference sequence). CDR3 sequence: CASSSTGELFF. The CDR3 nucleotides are TGTGCCAGCAGTTCCACCGGGGAGCTGTTTTTT.

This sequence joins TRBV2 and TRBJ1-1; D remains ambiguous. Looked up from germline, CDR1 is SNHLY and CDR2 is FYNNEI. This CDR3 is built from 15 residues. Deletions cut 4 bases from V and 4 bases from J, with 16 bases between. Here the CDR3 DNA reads TGTGCCAGCAGTGTTGGCCTCCTTACGGGCACTGAAGCTTTCTTT. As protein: CASSVGLLTGTEAFF.

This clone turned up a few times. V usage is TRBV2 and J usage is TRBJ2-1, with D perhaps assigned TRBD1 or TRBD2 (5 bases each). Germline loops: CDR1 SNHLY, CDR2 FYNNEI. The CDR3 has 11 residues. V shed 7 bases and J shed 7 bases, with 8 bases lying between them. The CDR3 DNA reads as TGTGCCAGCACGAGGGGTAATGAGCAGTTCTTC. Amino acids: CASTRGNEQFF. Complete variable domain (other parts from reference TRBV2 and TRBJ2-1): EPEVTQTPSHQVTQMGQEVILRCVPISNHLYFYWYRQILGQKVEFLVSFYNNEISEKSEIFDDQFSVERPDGSNFTLKIRSTKLEDSAMYFCASTRGNEQFFGPGTRLTVL.

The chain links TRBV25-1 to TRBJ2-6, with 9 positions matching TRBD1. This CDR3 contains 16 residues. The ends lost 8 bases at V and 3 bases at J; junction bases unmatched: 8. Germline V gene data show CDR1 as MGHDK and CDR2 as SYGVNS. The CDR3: CASEGTGFFGANVLTF. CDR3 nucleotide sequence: TGTGCCAGCGAGGGGACAGGGTTCTTTGGGGCCAACGTCCTGACTTTC.

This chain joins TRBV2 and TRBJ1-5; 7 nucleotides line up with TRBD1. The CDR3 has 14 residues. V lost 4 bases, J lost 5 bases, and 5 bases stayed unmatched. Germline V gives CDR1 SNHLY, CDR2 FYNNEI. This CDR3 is CASSVGTDYQPQHF. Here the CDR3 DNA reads TGTGCCAGCAGTGTCGGGACAGACTATCAGCCCCAGCATTTT.

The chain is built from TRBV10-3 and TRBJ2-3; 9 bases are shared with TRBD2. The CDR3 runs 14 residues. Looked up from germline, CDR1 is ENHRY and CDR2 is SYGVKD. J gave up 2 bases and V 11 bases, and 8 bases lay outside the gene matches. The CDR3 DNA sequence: TGTGCCGCCGAAAGCGGGGGGCCCACAGATACGCAGTATTTT. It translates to CAAESGGPTDTQYF.

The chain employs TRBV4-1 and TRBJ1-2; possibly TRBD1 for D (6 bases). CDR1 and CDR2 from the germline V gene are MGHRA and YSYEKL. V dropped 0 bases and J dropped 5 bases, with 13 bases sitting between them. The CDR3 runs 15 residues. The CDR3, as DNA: TGCGCCAGCAGCCAAGAGCAGGGGTTTAGGTATGGCTACACCTTC. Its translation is CASSQEQGFRYGYTF.

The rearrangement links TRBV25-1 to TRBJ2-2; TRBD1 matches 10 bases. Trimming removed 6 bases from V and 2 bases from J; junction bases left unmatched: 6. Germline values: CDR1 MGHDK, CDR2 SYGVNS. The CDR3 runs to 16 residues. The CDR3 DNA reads TGTGCCAGCAGCCCCCGGGACAGGGGAAACACCGGGGAGCTGTTTTTT. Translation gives CASSPRDRGNTGELFF.

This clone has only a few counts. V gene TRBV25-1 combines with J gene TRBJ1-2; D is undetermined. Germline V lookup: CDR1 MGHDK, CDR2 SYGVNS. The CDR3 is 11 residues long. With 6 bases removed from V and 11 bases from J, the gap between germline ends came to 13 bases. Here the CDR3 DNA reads TGTGCCAGCAGCCCTGGATCCTTTTACACCTTC. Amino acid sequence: CASSPGSFYTF.

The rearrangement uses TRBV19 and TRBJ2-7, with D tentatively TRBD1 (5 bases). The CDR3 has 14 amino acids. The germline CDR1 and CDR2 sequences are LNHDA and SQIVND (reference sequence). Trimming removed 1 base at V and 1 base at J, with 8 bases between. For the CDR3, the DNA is TGTGCCAGTAGTATAGCGACAGCTTCCTACGAGCAGTACTTC. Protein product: CASSIATASYEQYF.

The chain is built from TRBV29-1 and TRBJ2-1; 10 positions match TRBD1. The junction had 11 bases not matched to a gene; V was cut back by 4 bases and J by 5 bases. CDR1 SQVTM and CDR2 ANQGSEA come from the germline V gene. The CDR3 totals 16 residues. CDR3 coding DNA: TGCAGCGTTGGCCACCCGACAGGGGGCGTGGACAATGAGCAGTTCTTC. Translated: CSVGHPTGGVDNEQFF.

The CDR3 nucleotides read TGTGCCAGCAGCGTAGCCGTGACAGCGAACTCCTACGAGCAGTACTTC. Translated: CASSVAVTANSYEQYF. V and J are TRBV9 and TRBJ2-7; D is perhaps TRBD1 (5 bases). CDR3 length equals 16 residues. Germline loops: CDR1 SGDLS, CDR2 YYNGEE. The V end lost 0 bases, the J end lost 0 bases, and 13 bases lay between the germline ends.

The CDR3 coding sequence is TGTGCCAGCAGCTTAGAAGAGACAGGGAGTAATTACGAGCAGTACTTC. Translating gives CASSLEETGSNYEQYF. The V and J genes are TRBV7-6 and TRBJ2-7, with TRBD1 identical over 7 bases. Trimming removed 1 base from V and 4 bases from J; junction bases left unmatched: 10. Germline V gene data show CDR1 as SGHVS and CDR2 as FNYEAQ. The CDR3 is 16 residues long.

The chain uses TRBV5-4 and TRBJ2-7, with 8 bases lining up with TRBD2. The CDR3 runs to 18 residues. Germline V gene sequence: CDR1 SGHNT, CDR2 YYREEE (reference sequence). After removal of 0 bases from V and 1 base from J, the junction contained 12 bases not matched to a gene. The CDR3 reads CASSLGLAAGGTSYEQYF. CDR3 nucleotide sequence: TGTGCCAGCAGCTTGGGCCTAGCGGCGGGGGGCACATCCTACGAGCAGTACTTC.